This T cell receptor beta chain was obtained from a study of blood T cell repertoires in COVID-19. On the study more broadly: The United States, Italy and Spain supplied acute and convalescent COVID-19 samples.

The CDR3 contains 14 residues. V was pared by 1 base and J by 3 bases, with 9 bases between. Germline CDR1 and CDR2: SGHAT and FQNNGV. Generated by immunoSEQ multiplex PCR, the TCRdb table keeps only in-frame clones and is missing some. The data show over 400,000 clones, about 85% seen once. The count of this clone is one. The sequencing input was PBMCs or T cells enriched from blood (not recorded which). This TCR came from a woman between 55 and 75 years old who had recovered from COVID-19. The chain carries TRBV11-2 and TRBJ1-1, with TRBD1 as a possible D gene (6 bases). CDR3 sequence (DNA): TGTGCCAGCAGCTTAGGTTCAGGGGACACTGAAGCTTTCTTT. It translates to CASSLGSGDTEAFF.